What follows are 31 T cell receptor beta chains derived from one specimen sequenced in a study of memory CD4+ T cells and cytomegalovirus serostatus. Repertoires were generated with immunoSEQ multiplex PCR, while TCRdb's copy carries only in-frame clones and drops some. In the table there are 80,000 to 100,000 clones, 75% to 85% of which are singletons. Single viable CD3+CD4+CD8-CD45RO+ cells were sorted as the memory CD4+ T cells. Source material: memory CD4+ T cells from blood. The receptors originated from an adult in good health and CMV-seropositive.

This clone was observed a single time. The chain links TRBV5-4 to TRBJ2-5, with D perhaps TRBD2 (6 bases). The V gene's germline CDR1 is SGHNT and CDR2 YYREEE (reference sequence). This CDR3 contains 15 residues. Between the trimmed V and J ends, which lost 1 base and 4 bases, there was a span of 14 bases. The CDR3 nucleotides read TGTGCCAGCAGCTTGAGCGGAGGGCTTTCAGAGACCCAGTACTTC. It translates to CASSLSGGLSETQYF.

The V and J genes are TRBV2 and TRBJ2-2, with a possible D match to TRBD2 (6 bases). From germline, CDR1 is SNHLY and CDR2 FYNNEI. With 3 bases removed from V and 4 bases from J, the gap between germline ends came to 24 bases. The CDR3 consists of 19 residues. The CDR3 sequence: CASSEWRMRGLGGTGELFF. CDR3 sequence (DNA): TGTGCCAGCAGTGAGTGGCGGATGAGGGGACTCGGGGGCACCGGGGAGCTGTTTTTT.

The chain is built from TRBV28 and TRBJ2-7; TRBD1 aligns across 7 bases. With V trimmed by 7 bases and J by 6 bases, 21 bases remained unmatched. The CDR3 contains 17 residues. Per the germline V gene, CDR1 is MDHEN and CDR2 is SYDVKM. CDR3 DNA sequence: TGTGCCAGCAACCGCCGCCCAGGGGGTTTTCGTTCGGGCGAGCAGTACTTC. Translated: CASNRRPGGFRSGEQYF.

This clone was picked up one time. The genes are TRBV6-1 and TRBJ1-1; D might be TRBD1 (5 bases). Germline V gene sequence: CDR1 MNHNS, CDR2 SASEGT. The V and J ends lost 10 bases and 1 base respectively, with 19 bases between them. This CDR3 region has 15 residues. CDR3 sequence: CATDFGRGKNTEAFF. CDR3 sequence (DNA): TGTGCCACCGACTTCGGGCGGGGGAAGAACACTGAAGCTTTCTTT.

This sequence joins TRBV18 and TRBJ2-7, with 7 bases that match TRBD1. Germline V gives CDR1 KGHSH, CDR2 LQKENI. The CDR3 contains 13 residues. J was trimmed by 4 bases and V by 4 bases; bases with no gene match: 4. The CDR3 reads CASSRDRQYEQYF. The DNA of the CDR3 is TGTGCCAGCTCACGGGACAGACAATACGAGCAGTACTTC.

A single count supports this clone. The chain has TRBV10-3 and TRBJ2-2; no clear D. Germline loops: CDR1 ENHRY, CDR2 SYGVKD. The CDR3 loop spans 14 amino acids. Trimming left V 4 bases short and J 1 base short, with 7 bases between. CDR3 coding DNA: TGTGCCATCAGTGGTGTACAGAACACCGGGGAGCTGTTTTTT. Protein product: CAISGVQNTGELFF.

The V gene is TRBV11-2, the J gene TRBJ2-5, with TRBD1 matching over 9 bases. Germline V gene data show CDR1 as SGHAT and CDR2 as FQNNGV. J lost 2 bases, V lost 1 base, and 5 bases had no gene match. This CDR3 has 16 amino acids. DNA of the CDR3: TGTGCCAGCAGCTTAGGAGGGACAGGGAAACAAGAGACCCAGTACTTC. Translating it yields CASSLGGTGKQETQYF.

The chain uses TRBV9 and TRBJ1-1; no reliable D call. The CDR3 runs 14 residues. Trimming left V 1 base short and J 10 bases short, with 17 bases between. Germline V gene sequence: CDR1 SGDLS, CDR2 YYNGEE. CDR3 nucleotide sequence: TGTGCCAGCAGCGTAAGCTCTTACCGGGAGGCAGCTTTCTTT. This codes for CASSVSSYREAAFF.

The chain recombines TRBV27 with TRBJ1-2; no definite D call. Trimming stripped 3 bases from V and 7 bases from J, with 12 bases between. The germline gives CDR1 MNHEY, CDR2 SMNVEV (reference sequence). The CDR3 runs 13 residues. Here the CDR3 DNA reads TGTGCCAGCAGTTTTCGGCTAAGGAGTGGCTACACCTTC. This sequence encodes CASSFRLRSGYTF.

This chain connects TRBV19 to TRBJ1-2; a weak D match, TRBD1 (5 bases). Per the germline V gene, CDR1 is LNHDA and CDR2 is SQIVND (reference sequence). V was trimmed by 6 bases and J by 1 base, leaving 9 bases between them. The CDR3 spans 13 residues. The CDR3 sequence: CASRLQDNYGYTF. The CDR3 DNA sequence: TGTGCCAGTAGGTTACAGGATAACTATGGCTACACCTTC.

CDR3 protein: CASSSGRENTEAFF. The CDR3 nucleotides read TGTGCCAGCAGTTCCGGACGGGAGAACACTGAAGCTTTCTTT. The chain recombines TRBV6-5 with TRBJ1-1; no clear D gene. CDR1 is MNHEY and CDR2 is SVGAGI in the germline V gene. The CDR3 extends over 14 amino acids. The V and J ends lost 4 bases and 1 base respectively, with 10 bases between them.

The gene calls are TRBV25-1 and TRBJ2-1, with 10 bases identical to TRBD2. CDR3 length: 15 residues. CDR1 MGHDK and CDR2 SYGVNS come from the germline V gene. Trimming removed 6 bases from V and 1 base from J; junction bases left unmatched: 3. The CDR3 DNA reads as TGTGCCAGCAGCTTAGCGGGAGGTTCCTACAATGAGCAGTTCTTC. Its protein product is CASSLAGGSYNEQFF.

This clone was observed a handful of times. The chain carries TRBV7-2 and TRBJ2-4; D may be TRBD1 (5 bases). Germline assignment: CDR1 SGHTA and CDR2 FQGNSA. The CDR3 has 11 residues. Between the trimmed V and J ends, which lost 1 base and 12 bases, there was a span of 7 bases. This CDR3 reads CASSLGQNQYF. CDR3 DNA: TGTGCCAGCAGCTTAGGACAGAATCAGTACTTC.

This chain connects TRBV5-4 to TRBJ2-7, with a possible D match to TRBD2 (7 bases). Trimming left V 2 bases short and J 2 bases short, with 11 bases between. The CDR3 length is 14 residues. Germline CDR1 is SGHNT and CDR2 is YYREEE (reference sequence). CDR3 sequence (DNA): TGTGCCAGCAGCTTCAAGGGGGGGACCTACGAGCAGTACTTC. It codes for CASSFKGGTYEQYF.

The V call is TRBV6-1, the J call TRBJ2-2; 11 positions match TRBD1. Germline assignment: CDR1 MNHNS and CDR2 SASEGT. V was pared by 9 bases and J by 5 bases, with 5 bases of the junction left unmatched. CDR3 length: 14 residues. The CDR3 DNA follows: TGTGCCAGTGGACAGGGGGCGCTTACCGGGGAGCTGTTTTTT. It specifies CASGQGALTGELFF.

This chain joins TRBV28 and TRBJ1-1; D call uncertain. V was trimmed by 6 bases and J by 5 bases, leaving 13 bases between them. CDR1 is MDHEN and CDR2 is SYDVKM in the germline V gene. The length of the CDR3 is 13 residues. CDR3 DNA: TGTGCCAGCAGCTTCACCCCCCGGACTGAAGCTTTCTTT. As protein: CASSFTPRTEAFF.

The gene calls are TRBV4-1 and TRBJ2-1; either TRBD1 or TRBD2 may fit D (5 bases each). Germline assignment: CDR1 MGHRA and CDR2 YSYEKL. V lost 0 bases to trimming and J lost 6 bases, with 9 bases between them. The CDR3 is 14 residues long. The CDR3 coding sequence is TGCGCCAGCAGCCAAGAGGATGGGGGCAATGAGCAGTTCTTC. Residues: CASSQEDGGNEQFF.

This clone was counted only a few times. CDR3 residues: CASSQEGLAPSYEQYF. CDR3 coding DNA: TGCGCCAGCAGCCAAGAAGGACTAGCCCCCTCCTACGAGCAGTACTTC. The rearrangement uses TRBV4-1 and TRBJ2-7; 8 positions match TRBD2. The V gene's germline CDR1 is MGHRA and CDR2 YSYEKL. Trimming cost V 0 bases and J 0 bases; bases outside gene matches: 4. The length of the CDR3 is 16 residues.

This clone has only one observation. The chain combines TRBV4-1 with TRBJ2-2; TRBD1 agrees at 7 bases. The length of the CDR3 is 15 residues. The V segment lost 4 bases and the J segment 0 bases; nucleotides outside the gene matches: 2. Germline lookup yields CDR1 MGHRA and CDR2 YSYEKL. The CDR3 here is CASSPGTANTGELFF. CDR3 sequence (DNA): TGCGCCAGCAGCCCCGGGACAGCGAACACCGGGGAGCTGTTTTTT.

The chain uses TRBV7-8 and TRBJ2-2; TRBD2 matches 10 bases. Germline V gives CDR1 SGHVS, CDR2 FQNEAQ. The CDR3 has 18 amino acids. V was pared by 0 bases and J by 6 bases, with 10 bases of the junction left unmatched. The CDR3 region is CASSLASARLAGAGELFF. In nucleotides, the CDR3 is TGTGCCAGCAGCTTAGCGTCTGCTCGGCTAGCGGGAGCCGGGGAGCTGTTTTTT.

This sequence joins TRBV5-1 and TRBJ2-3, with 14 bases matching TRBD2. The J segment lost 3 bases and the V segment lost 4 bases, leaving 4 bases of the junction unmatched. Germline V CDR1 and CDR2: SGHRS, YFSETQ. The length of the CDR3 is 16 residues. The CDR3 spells CASSEGLAGATDTQYF. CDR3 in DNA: TGCGCCAGCAGCGAGGGACTAGCGGGAGCTACAGATACGCAGTATTTT.

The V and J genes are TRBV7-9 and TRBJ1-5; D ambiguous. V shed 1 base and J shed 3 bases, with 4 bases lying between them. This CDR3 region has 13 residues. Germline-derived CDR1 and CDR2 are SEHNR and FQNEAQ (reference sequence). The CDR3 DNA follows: TGTGCCAGCAGCTTAGGGAACAATCAGCCCCAGCATTTT. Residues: CASSLGNNQPQHF. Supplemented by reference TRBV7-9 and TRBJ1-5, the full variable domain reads DTGVSQNPRHKITKRGQNVTFRCDPISEHNRLYWYRQTLGQGPEFLTYFQNEAQLEKSRLLSDRFSAERPKGSFSTLEIQRTEQGDSAMYLCASSLGNNQPQHFGDGTRLSIL.

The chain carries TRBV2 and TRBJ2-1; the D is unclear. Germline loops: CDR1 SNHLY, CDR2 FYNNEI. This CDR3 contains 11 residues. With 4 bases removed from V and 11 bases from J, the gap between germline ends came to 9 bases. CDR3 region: CASSVGDQQFF. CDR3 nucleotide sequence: TGTGCCAGCAGTGTGGGTGATCAGCAGTTCTTC.

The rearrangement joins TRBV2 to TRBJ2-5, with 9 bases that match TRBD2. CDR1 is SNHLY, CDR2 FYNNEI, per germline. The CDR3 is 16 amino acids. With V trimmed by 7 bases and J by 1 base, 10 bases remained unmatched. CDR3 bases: TGTGCCAGCAAGGGAGCGGCGGGGGGGCTCCAAGAGACCCAGTACTTC. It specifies CASKGAAGGLQETQYF.

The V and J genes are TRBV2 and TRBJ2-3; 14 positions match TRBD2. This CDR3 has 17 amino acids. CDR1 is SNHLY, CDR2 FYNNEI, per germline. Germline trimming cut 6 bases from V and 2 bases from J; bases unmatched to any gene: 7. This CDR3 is CASSRLAGGPFTDTQYF. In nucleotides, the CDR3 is TGTGCCAGCAGCCGACTAGCGGGAGGGCCATTCACAGATACGCAGTATTTT.

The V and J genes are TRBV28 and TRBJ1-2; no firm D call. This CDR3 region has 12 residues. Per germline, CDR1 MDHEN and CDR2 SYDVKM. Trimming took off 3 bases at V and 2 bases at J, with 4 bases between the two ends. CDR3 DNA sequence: TGTGCCAGCAGTTTTGTGAACTATGGCTACACCTTC. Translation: CASSFVNYGYTF.

The chain's CDR3 is CASSVSWVSGYTF. DNA of the CDR3: TGTGCCAGCAGCGTTTCTTGGGTGAGTGGCTACACCTTC. This chain links TRBV6-5 with TRBJ1-2; D is unclear. V was pared by 6 bases and J by 7 bases, with 15 bases between. There are 13 residues in the CDR3. CDR1 is MNHEY, CDR2 SVGAGI, per germline.

In DNA, the CDR3 is TGTGCCAGCAGTTTCAGACGGGGGTCACGGGCCAAAAACCCGTACAATGAGCAGTTCTTC. Residues: CASSFRRGSRAKNPYNEQFF. The V call is TRBV28, the J call TRBJ2-1; perhaps TRBD2 as D (6 bases). This CDR3 is 20 amino acids long. The germline gives CDR1 MDHEN, CDR2 SYDVKM. V lost 3 bases to trimming and J lost 4 bases, with 28 bases between them.

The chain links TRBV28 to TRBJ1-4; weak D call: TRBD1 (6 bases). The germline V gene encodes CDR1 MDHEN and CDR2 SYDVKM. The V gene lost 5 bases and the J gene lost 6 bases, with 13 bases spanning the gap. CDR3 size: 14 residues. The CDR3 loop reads CASSRGTDYEKLFF. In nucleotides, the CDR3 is TGTGCCAGCAGTAGGGGGACCGACTATGAAAAACTGTTTTTT.

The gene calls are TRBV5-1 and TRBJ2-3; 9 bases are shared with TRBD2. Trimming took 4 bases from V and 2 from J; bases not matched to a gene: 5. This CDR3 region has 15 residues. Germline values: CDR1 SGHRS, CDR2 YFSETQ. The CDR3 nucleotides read TGCGCCAGCAGCACATCTAGCGGGGCCACAGATACGCAGTATTTT. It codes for CASSTSSGATDTQYF.

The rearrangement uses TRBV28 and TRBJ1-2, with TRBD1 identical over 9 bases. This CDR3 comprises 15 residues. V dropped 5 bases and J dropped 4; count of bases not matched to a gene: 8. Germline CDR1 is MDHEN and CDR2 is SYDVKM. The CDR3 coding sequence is TGTGCCAGCAGTAACCGTGTGACAGGGGGCTATGGCTACACCTTC. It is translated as CASSNRVTGGYGYTF.